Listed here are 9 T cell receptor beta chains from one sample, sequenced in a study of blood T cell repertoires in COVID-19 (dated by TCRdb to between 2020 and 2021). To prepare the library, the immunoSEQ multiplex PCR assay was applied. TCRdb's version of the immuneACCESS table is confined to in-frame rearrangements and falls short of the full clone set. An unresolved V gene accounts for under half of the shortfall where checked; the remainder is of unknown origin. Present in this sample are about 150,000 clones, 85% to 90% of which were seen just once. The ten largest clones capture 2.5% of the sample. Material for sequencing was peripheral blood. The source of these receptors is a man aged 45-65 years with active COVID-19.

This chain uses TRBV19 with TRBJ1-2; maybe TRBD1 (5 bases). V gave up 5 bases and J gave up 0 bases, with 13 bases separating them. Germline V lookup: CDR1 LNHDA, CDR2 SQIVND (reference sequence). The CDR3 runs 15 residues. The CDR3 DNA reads TGTGCCAGTAGTCAGGTTGGGGGGACTAACTATGGCTACACCTTC. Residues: CASSQVGGTNYGYTF.

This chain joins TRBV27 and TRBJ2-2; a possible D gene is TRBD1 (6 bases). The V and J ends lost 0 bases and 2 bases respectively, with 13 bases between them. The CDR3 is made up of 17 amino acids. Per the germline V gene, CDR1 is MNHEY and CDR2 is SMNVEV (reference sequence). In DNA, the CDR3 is TGTGCCAGCAGTTTATCCGGGACAAACATTAACACCGGGGAGCTGTTTTTT. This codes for CASSLSGTNINTGELFF.

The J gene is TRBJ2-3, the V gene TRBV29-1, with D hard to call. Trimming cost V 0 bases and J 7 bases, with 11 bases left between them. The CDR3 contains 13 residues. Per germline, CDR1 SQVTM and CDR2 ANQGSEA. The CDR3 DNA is TGCAGCGTTGAAGATCGGTCTGGTTATACGCAGTATTTT. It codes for CSVEDRSGYTQYF.

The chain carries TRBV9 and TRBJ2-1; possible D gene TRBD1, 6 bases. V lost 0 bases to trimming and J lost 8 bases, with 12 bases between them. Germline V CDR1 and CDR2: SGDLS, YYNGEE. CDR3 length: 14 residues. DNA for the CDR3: TGTGCCAGCAGCGTAGGTTCCAGGGGAGATGAGCAGTTCTTC. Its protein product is CASSVGSRGDEQFF.

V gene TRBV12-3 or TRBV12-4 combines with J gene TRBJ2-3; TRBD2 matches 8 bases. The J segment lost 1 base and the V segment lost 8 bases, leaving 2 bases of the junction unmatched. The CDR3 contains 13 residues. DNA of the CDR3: TGTGCCAGCTTCGGGGGGGGCACAGATACGCAGTATTTT. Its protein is CASFGGGTDTQYF.

Here the CDR3 reads CASSPPGRVGNTEAFF. The CDR3 DNA reads TGTGCCAGCAGCCCCCCAGGCAGGGTCGGAAACACTGAAGCTTTCTTT. The chain recombines TRBV7-9 with TRBJ1-1; tentatively, D is TRBD1 (5 bases). The CDR3 has 16 amino acids. V lost 5 bases and J lost 2, with 18 bases in between. Germline V gives CDR1 SEHNR, CDR2 FQNEAQ (reference sequence).

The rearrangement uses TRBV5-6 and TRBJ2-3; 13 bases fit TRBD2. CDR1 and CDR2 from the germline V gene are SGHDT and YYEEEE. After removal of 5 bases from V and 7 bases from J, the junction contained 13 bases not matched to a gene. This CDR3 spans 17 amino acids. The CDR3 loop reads CASSLGSGLAGLYTQYF. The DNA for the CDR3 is TGTGCCAGCAGTCTAGGATCGGGACTAGCGGGGTTATATACGCAGTATTTT.

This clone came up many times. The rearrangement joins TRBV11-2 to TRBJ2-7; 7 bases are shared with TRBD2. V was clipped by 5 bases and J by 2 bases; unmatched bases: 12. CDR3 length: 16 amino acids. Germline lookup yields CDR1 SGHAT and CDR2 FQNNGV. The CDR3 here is CASSPLGEGPTYEQYF. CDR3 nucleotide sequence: TGTGCCAGCAGCCCGCTGGGGGAGGGGCCAACCTACGAGCAGTACTTC.

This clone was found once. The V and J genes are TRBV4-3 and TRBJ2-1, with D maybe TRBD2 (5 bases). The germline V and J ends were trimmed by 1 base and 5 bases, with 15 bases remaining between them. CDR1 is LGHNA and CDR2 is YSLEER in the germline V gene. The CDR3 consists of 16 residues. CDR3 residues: CASSQAGMGVDNEQFF. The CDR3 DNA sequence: TGCGCCAGCAGCCAAGCGGGAATGGGCGTCGACAATGAGCAGTTCTTC.